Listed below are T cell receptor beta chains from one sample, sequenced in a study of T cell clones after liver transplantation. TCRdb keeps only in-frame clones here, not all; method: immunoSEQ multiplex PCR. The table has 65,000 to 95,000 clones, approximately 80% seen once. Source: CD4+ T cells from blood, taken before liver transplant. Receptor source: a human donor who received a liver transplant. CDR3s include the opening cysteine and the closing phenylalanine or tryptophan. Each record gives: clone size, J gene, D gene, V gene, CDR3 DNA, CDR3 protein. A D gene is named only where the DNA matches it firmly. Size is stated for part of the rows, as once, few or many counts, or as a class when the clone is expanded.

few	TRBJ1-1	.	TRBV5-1	TGCGCCAGCAGCTCCTACCCACCAGGACTTAACACTGAAGCTTTCTTT	CASSSYPPGLNTEAFF
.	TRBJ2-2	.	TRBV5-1	TGCGCCAGCAGCTTGCTCGGGTTATGGACCGGGGAGCTGTTTTTT	CASSLLGLWTGELFF
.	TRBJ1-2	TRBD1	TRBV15	TGTGCCACCAGCCGCTTCCGGGACAGCGGTAACTATGGCTACACCTTC	CATSRFRDSGNYGYTF
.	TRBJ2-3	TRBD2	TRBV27	TGTGCCAGCAGCCCATCTGCATTGGGCGGTAGCGGGAGGGCCGGGCGGGATTTT	CASSPSALGGSGRAGRDF
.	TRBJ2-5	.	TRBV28	TGTGCCACATCGTGGCAGGCCGTCCAAGAGACCCAGTACTTC	CATSWQAVQETQYF
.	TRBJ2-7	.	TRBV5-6	TGTGCCAGCAGGCGCAGGGATTGGGTCAACGAGCAGTACTTC	CASRRRDWVNEQYF
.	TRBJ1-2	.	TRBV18	TGTGCCAGCTCACCTTCGACAGTCTCTGCTGAAGATGGCTACACCTTC	CASSPSTVSAEDGYTF
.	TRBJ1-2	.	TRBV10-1	TGCGCCAGCAGTCAGGGGCCTAACTATGGCTACACCTTC	CASSQGPNYGYTF
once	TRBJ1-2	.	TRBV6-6	TGTGCCAGCAGTTCCCAACCACAGGGATCCTACACCTTC	CASSSQPQGSYTF
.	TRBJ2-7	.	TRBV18	TGTGCCAGCTCCCTCTACGCAGCCTACGAGCAGTACTTC	CASSLYAAYEQYF
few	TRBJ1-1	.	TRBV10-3	TGTGCCATCAGTGAGAACCAGGATTTGAACACTGAAGCTTTCTTT	CAISENQDLNTEAFF
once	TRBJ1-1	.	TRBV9	TGTGCCAGCAGCGTAGGGGGGCGGGGCACTGAAGCTTTCTTT	CASSVGGRGTEAFF
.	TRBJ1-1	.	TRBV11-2	TGTGCCAGCAGCTTCCAGGGGACGAACCTGAACACTGAAGCTTTCTTT	CASSFQGTNLNTEAFF
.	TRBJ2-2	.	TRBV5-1	TGCGCCAGCAGCTTACAGGAACGGCGGGAGCTGTTTTTT	CASSLQERRELFF
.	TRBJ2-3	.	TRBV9	TGTGCCAGCAGCGCTGGTGCTCCCCACACAGATACGCAGTATTTT	CASSAGAPHTDTQYF
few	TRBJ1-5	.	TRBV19	TGTGCCAGGTCGAGGGGGGGCTTAAGCATTCAGCCCCAGCATTTT	CARSRGGLSIQPQHF
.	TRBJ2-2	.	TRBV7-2	TGTGCCAGCAGCTTAGGGGGCGGCGGATTAGACACCGGGGAGCTGTTTTTT	CASSLGGGGLDTGELFF
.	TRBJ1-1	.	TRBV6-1	TGTGCCAGCAGTGAAGGAATGGGAACCCTCTATGAAGCTTTCTTT	CASSEGMGTLYEAFF
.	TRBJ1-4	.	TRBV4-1	TGCGCCAGCAGCTATTCATGGGGATCAACTAATGAAAAACTGTTTTTT	CASSYSWGSTNEKLFF
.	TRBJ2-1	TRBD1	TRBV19	TGTGCCAGTAGTATAGTTGGACTGACAGGGATCTATAGCTCCTACAATGAGCAGTTCTTC	CASSIVGLTGIYSSYNEQFF
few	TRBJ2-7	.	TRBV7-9	TGTGCCAGCAGTTCAACAGGAGGTTTATTGTACGAGCAGTACTTC	CASSSTGGLLYEQYF
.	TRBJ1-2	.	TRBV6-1	TGTGCCAGCAATTTCGTGAGCTATGGCTACACCTTC	CASNFVSYGYTF
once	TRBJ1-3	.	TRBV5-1	TGCGCCAGCAGGGGAGAATCGGACACCATATATTTT	CASRGESDTIYF
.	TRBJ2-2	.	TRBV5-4	TGTGCCAGCACCCTGCGGTACACCGGGGAGCTGTTTTTT	CASTLRYTGELFF
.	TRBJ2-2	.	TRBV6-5	TGTGCCAGCAGACGGACAGCAATCACCGGGGAGCTGTTTTTT	CASRRTAITGELFF
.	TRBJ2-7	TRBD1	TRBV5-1	TGCGCCAGCAGCTTGACCGCTATCCAGGGGGCGGGCGAGCAGTACTTC	CASSLTAIQGAGEQYF
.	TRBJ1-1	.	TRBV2	TGTGCCAGCAGTAGGGCGGGTGAAGCTTTCTTT	CASSRAGEAFF
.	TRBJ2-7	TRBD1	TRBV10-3	TGTGCCATCAGTCGCCGGGACAGGGAAAACGAGCAGTACTTC	CAISRRDRENEQYF
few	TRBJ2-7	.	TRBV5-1	TGCGCCAGCAGCCCGACCTTAGGGTACGAGCAGTACTTC	CASSPTLGYEQYF
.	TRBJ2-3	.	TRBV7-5	TGTGCCAGAAGCTTAAGGGACAGTAAAAATACGCAGTATTTT	CARSLRDSKNTQYF
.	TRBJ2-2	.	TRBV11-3	TGTGCCAGCAGCCCATCCGGGAGTCTTCGGGACACCGGGGAGCTGTTTTTT	CASSPSGSLRDTGELFF
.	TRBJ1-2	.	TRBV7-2	TGTGCCAGCAGCCCGGCCGGGGCTGGCTACACCTTC	CASSPAGAGYTF